This TCR beta chain is drawn from a study of OX40 agonist ivuxolimab in advanced cancers. Study-wide points: At doses 0.1 to 3.0 mg/kg, CD4+ and CD8+ clones expanded.

The germline V and J ends were trimmed by 0 bases and 1 base, with 11 bases remaining between them. The CDR3 has 16 amino acids. Germline CDR1 is SGHNT and CDR2 is YYREEE (reference sequence). This clone was detected a few times. The antigen remains unidentified. Profiling relied on immunoSEQ multiplex PCR, and the TCRdb table lists in-frame clones only, not all of them. The repertoire holds around 69,000 clones, with 85% to 90% as singletons. Material: CD4+ or CD8+ T cells sorted from blood, obtained in a trial of the OX40 agonist ivuxolimab. This sequence joins TRBV5-4 and TRBJ1-5; D is uncertain. This TCR was sampled from an adult with an advanced solid tumor such as melanoma, head and neck, liver or kidney cancer. The CDR3 region is CASSLGPTGSNQPQHF. CDR3 DNA sequence: TGTGCCAGCAGCTTGGGTCCCACCGGCAGCAATCAGCCCCAGCATTTT.